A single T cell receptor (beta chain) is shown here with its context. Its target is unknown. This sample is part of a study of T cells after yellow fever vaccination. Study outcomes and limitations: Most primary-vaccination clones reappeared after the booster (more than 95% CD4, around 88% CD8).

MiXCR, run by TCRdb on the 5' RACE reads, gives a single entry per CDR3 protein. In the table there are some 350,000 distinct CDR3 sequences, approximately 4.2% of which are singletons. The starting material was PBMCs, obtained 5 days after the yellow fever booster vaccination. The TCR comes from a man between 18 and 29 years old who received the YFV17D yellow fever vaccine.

The CDR3 loop is CASSSGPGLTDTQYF. The CDR3 bases are TGTGCCAGCTCCAGCGGACCCGGACTAACAGATACGCAGTATTTT. The gene calls are TRBV18 and TRBJ2-3; perhaps TRBD2 as D (6 bases). This CDR3 region has 15 residues. The V gene's germline CDR1 is KGHSH and CDR2 LQKENI. Trimming removed 6 bases from V and 3 bases from J, with 16 bases in between.